This entry concerns a single T cell receptor beta chain. Its antigen remains unidentified. Quantitative 5'-RACE was performed with molecular barcodes, and it yielded the TCR beta libraries. TCRdb reprocessed the 5' RACE reads with MiXCR, giving one entry per CDR3 protein. Of 250,000 or so distinct CDR3 sequences listed, about 24% are singletons. The data stem from a study of CD8 T cells in ankylosing spondylitis. Study results and caveats: Roughly eight highly homologous variants made up a TCR beta motif that seemed to typify ankylosing spondylitis blood. Disease-linked clones were reportedly significantly enriched in matched ankylosing spondylitis synovial fluid.

CDR3 size: 20 residues. Trimming took 3 bases from V and 0 from J, leaving 28 bases between them. Germline values: CDR1 SQVTM, CDR2 ANQGSEA. Source material: blood, either unsorted or a sorted T cell fraction (not recorded which). The chain couples TRBV29-1 to TRBJ2-3, with TRBD1 as a possible D gene (5 bases). The sequence was obtained from a male donor with ankylosing spondylitis or in good health (not recorded which). This CDR3 reads CSVEDLLGQKGRSSTDTQYF. The CDR3 DNA sequence: TGCAGCGTTGAGGACCTTCTGGGGCAGAAGGGGCGATCTAGCACAGATACGCAGTATTTT.